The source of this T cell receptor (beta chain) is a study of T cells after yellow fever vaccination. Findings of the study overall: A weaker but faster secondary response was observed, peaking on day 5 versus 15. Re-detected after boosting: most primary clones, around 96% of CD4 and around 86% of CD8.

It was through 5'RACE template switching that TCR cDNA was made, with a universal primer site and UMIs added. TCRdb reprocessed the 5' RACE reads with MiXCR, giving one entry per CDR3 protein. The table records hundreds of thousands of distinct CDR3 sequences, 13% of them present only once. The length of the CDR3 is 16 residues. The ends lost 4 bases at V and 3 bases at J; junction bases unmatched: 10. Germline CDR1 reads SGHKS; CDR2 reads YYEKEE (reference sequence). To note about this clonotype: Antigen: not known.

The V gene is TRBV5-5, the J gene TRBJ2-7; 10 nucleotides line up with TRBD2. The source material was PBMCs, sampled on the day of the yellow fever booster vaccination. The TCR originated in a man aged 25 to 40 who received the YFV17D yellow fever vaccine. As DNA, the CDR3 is TGTGCCAGCAGCCGGGATAGGACTAGCGGTCTCTACGAGCAGTACTTC. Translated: CASSRDRTSGLYEQYF.